The source of this TCR beta chain is a study of spatial heterogeneity in lung cancer. This CDR3 comprises 13 residues. The germline gives CDR1 DFQATT, CDR2 SNEGSKA (reference sequence). As concerns this clonotype: Its target is unknown. This beta chain came through as a stray read in a library set up for alpha chains, and its size says little.

Every molecule of TCR cDNA had its own unique molecular identifier. TCRdb recomputed calls from the 5' RACE reads with MiXCR, one row per CDR3 protein. The sample consists of 9,900 or so distinct CDR3 sequences, 9% to 15% of them appearing once. Time point indicated: sample taken at primary tumor resection. Study-wide results and limits: It was estimated that coverage of tumor T cells reached roughly 7% for alpha chains and around 13% for beta chains. Expanded alpha and beta TCR counts within tumors tracked tumor mutation counts.

The sequence was obtained from a male donor with early-stage non-small cell lung cancer. The sequencing here drew on lung tumor tissue, taken at surgery. V usage is TRBV20-1 and J usage is TRBJ1-1; 7 bases agree with TRBD1. The CDR3 coding sequence is TGCCGGACAAGGTTGCGGGACAGAGTTGAAGCTTTCTTT. Translated: CRTRLRDRVEAFF.